The text below deals with one T cell receptor (beta chain). The sample comes from a study of response to subunit inactivated influenza vaccine. The CDR3 length is 14 residues. Trimming took off 11 bases at V and 1 base at J, with 18 bases between the two ends. CDR1 and CDR2 from the germline V gene are SSHAT and FNYEAQ (reference sequence). TCRdb re-called the RT-PCR reads through MiXCR, storing one row per CDR3 protein. The sample records roughly 500,000 distinct CDR3 sequences, 20% to 25% being singletons. Another study also made use of these data, one on T cells expressing NK-cell markers. This second report adds: Synthesis of TCR beta cDNA relied on 5'RACE template switching carrying UMIs.

The sequencing used CD4+ T cells sorted from PBMCs, collected about 12 days after vaccination. The chain recombines TRBV7-7 with TRBJ2-7; D is ambiguous. The TCR comes from a man aged 45-60 years who received an inactivated influenza vaccine. The CDR3 DNA is TGTGCCGTTGGGCGCGGTATTCATTCCTACGAGCAGTACTTC. Residues: CAVGRGIHSYEQYF. The full variable domain, completed using reference TRBV7-7 and TRBJ2-7, is GAGVSQSPRYKVTKRGQDVTLRCDPISSHATLYWYQQALGQGPEFLTYFNYEAQPDKSGLPSDRFSAERPEGSISTLTIQRTEQRDSAMYRCAVGRGIHSYEQYFGPGTRLTVT.